The source of this TCR beta chain is a study of human T cells and chemical hapten exposure. Specified time point: healthy volunteer bleed at 6 weeks. Unseparated into fractions, whole blood served as the source from which total RNA was extracted. This clonotype occurred many times. Within the library, unique molecular identifiers were attached to each individual cDNA molecule. Per the authors' pipeline: The median was about 100,000 TCRs per sample, ranging about 20,000 to 690,600. TCRdb reprocessed the RACE reads via MiXCR and lists one record per CDR3 protein. These V and J calls are TCRdb output, not the study's own analysis. The sample consists of about 45,000 distinct CDR3 sequences, about 4% of them appearing once. CDR1 and CDR2 (germline): LGHNA, YNFKEQ. The CDR3 is made up of 15 amino acids. Trimming pared 0 bases from V and 4 bases from J, leaving 12 bases between.

This sequence joins TRBV4-2 and TRBJ2-5; D is undetermined. Sequenced material: whole blood. This TCR was recovered from a human donor in good health. Some clones in this sample may be carry-over from other donors' samples. The CDR3: CASSQDGRASETQYF. Written as DNA, the CDR3 is TGTGCCAGCAGCCAAGATGGTCGGGCGTCAGAGACCCAGTACTTC.